The 8 T cell receptor beta chains listed next were all sequenced from one sample in a study of cytomegalovirus exposure and HLA in healthy donors. Primers included in the PCR were 60 Vbeta and 13 Jbeta primers. Assay: immunoSEQ multiplex PCR; the TCRdb copy retains only in-frame clones and omits some. Of 300,000 or so clones in the sample, about 83% are singletons; the top ten hold more than 1.5%. Source material: PBMCs. Receptors originate from a woman between 35 and 50 years old in good health and CMV-seropositive.

This chain connects TRBV21-1 to TRBJ1-5. TRBV21-1 is a listed pseudogene. The CDR3 has 15 residues. CDR3 sequence (DNA): TGTGCCAGCAGCAAAGACGGTCTTGGCAATCAGCCCCAGCATTTT. It translates to CASSKDGLGNQPQHF.

Details on this clone: This same CDR3 is encoded by further DNA sequences in the sample. V gene TRBV5-4 combines with J gene TRBJ1-5; D is perhaps TRBD1 (6 bases). The CDR3 length is 14 residues. Trimming pared 4 bases from V and 0 bases from J, leaving 8 bases between. Per germline, CDR1 SGHNT and CDR2 YYREEE (reference sequence). CDR3 DNA: TGTGCCAGCAGCCTAGGGGGTAGCAATCAGCCCCAGCATTTT. It codes for CASSLGGSNQPQHF.

The chain links TRBV7-3 to TRBJ2-2; tentatively, D is TRBD1 (6 bases). V was trimmed by 1 base and J by 2 bases, leaving 11 bases between them. The CDR3 length is 16 residues. Looked up from germline, CDR1 is SGHTA and CDR2 is FQGTGA. The CDR3 region is CASSLRGPPNTGELFF. CDR3 nucleotide sequence: TGTGCCAGCAGCTTAAGGGGGCCACCTAACACCGGGGAGCTGTTTTTT.

The chain is built from TRBV7-2 and TRBJ2-2; 7 bases are shared with TRBD2. This CDR3 has 18 residues. V was pared by 5 bases and J by 0 bases, with 12 bases of the junction left unmatched. Germline V CDR1 and CDR2: SGHTA, FQGNSA. The CDR3 reads CASSRNTPSGANTGELFF. CDR3 bases: TGTGCCAGCAGCCGAAATACCCCTAGCGGAGCGAACACCGGGGAGCTGTTTTTT.

The chain carries TRBV28 and TRBJ2-7; a weak D match, TRBD2 (5 bases). Between the trimmed V and J ends, which lost 5 bases and 0 bases, there was a span of 17 bases. Germline loops: CDR1 MDHEN, CDR2 SYDVKM. The CDR3 has 16 residues. The CDR3 nucleotides read TGTGCCAGCAGTGGCGACGAAGCGGACGCCTCCTACGAGCAGTACTTC. Translation gives CASSGDEADASYEQYF.

Comment on this clone: At one end the junction does not follow the germline gene, possibly because of a read error. This chain uses TRBV4-3 with TRBJ2-6; a weak D match, TRBD1 (5 bases). This CDR3 has 15 amino acids. CDR1 and CDR2 (germline): LGHNA, YSLEER. CDR3 loop: CASSQDISGANGLTF. The DNA of the CDR3 is TGCGCCAGCAGCCAAGATATTTCTGGGGCCAACGGCCTGACTTTC.

This clone was counted only a few times. The V call is TRBV28, the J call TRBJ1-6; tentatively, D is TRBD1 (5 bases). The CDR3 totals 17 residues. Germline-derived CDR1 and CDR2 are MDHEN and SYDVKM. The V end lost 10 bases, the J end lost 1 base, and 20 bases lay between the germline ends. The DNA for the CDR3 is TGTGCCATTGGGGCTCCCTCGGCCGGGTCCTATAATTCACCCCTCCACTTT. As protein: CAIGAPSAGSYNSPLHF.

This chain joins TRBV4-3 and TRBJ2-1; 13 bases are a match to TRBD2. Germline values: CDR1 LGHNA, CDR2 YSLEER. There are 15 residues in the CDR3. J gave up 4 bases and V 4 bases, and 1 base lay outside the gene matches. The CDR3 DNA follows: TGCGCCAGCAGCCGGGGACTAGCGGGATACAATGAGCAGTTCTTC. Translating gives CASSRGLAGYNEQFF.